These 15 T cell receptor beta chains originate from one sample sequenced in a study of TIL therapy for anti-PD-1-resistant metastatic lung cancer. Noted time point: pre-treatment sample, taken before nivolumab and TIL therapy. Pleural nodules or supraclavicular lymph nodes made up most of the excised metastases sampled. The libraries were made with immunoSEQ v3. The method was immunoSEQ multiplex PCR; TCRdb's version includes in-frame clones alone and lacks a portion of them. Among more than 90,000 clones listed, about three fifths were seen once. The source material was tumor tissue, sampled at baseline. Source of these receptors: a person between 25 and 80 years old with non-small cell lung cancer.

The CDR3 DNA reads TGTGCCAGCCACTCAGGGTCAGGTGAACTCACTGAAGCTTTCTTT. This encodes CASHSGSGELTEAFF. The genes are TRBV27 and TRBJ1-1; a weak D match, TRBD1 (5 bases). V gave up 8 bases and J gave up 4 bases, with 20 bases separating them. The germline V gene has CDR1 MNHEY and CDR2 SMNVEV (reference sequence). This CDR3 spans 15 amino acids.

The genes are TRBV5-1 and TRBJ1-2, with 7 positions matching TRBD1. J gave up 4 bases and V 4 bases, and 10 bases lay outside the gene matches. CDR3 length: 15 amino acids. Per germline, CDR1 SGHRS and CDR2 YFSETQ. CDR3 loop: CASSPRGGAGYGYTF. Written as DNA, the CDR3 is TGCGCCAGCAGCCCCAGGGGGGGCGCGGGCTATGGCTACACCTTC.

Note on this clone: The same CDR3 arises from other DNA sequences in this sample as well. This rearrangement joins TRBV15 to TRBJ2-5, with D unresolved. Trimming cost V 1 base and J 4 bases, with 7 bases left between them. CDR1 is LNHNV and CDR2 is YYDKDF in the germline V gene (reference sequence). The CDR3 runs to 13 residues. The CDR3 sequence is CATSRGVGETQYF. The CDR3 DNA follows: TGTGCCACCAGCAGAGGGGTGGGAGAGACCCAGTACTTC.

CDR3 bases: TGTGCCAGCACCTATAGCGGGGGGGCTTCCAATGAGCAGTTCTTC. It yields the protein CASTYSGGASNEQFF. The rearrangement links TRBV7-9 to TRBJ2-1; TRBD2 aligns across 11 bases. Unmatched junction bases numbered 8, after V lost 7 bases and J lost 6 bases. The germline V gene has CDR1 SEHNR and CDR2 FQNEAQ (reference sequence). The CDR3 sequence is 15 residues long.

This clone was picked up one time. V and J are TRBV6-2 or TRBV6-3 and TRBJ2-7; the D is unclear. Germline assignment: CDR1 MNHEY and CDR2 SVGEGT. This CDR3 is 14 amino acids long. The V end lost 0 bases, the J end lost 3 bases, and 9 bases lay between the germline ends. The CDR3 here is CASSYSWGIYEQYF. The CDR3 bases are TGTGCCAGCAGTTACTCGTGGGGTATCTACGAGCAGTACTTC.

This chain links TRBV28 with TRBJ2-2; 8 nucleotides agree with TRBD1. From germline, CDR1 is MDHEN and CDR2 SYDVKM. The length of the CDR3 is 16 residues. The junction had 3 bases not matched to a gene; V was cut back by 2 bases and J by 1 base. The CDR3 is CASSLPGQGNTGELFF. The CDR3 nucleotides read TGTGCCAGCAGTTTACCCGGACAGGGGAACACCGGGGAGCTGTTTTTT.

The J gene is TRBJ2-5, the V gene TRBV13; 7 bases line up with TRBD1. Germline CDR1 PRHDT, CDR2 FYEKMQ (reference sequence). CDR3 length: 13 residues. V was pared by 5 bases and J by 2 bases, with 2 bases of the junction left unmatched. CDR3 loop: CASSPGQQETQYF. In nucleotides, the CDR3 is TGTGCCAGCAGCCCGGGACAGCAAGAGACCCAGTACTTC.

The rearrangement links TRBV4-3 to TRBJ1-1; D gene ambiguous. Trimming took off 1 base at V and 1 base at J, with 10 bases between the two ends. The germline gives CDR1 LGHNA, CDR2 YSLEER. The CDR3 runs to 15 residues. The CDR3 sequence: CASSQGRKTNTEAFF. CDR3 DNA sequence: TGCGCCAGCAGCCAAGGACGGAAAACGAACACTGAAGCTTTCTTT.

The CDR3 DNA is TGCAGCGTTGAACTAGCGGGAGAGGAGACAGATACGCAGTATTTT. Translation gives CSVELAGEETDTQYF. The chain is built from TRBV29-1 and TRBJ2-3, with 10 bases identical to TRBD2. J gave up 3 bases and V 2 bases, and 5 bases lay outside the gene matches. Per germline, CDR1 SQVTM and CDR2 ANQGSEA. The CDR3 has 15 residues.

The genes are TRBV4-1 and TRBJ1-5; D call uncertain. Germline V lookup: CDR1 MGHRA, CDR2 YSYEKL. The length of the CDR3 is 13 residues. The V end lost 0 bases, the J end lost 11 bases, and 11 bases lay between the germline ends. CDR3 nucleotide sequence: TGCGCCAGCAGCCAAGAGGAAAGAATGGCCCAGCATTTT. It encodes CASSQEERMAQHF.

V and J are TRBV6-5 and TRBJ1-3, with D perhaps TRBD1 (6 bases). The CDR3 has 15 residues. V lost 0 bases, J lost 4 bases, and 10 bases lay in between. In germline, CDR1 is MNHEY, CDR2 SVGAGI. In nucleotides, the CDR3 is TGTGCCAGCAGTTACTCGAGGGGGGTAGGAAACACCATATATTTT. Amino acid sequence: CASSYSRGVGNTIYF.

The CDR3 sequence: CASSAGTGAWYEQYF. In nucleotides, the CDR3 is TGTGCCAGCAGCGCGGGGACAGGTGCATGGTACGAGCAGTACTTC. This rearrangement joins TRBV7-2 to TRBJ2-7; TRBD1 matches 8 bases. V lost 5 bases, J lost 4 bases, and 10 bases stayed unmatched. The germline V gene encodes CDR1 SGHTA and CDR2 FQGNSA. This CDR3 region has 15 residues.

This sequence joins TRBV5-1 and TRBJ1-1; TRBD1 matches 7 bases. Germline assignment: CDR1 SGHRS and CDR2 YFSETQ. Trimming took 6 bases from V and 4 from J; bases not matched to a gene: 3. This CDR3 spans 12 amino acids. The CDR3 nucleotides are TGCGCCAGCACTCCAGGGGGCACTGAAGCTTTCTTT. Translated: CASTPGGTEAFF. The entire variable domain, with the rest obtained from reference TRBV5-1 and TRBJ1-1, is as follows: KAGVTQTPRYLIKTRGQQVTLSCSPISGHRSVSWYQQTPGQGLQFLFEYFSETQRNKGNFPGRFSGRQFSNSRSEMNVSTLELGDSALYLCASTPGGTEAFFGQGTRLTVV.

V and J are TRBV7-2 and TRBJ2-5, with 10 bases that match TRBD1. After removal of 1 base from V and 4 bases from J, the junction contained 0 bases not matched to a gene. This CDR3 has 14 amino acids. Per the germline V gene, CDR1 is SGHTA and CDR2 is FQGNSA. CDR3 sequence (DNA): TGTGCCAGCAGCTTAGGGACAGGGGGAGAGACCCAGTACTTC. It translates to CASSLGTGGETQYF.

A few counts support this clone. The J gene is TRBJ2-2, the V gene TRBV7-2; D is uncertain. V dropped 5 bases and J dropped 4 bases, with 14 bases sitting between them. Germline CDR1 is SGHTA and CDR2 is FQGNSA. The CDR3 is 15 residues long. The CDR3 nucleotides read TGTGCCAGCAGCCGCCGGGCCACGAGCACCGGGGAGCTGTTTTTT. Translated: CASSRRATSTGELFF.